What follows are 11 T cell receptor beta chains derived from one specimen sequenced in a study of CXCR3-negative and CXCR3-positive naive CD8 T cells. The libraries of TRB cDNA were constructed through 5' RACE using UMI labels. TCRdb reworked the 5' RACE reads into one entry per CDR3 protein, no DNA. The sample features 35,000 to 40,000 distinct CDR3 sequences, with about 14% in its top ten. Sequencing was done on a sample of memory CD8+ T cells from blood. All receptors derive from a human donor in good health. Some clones in this sample may be carry-over from other donors' samples.

The J gene is TRBJ2-7, the V gene TRBV7-6; the TCRdb D gene call, TRBD1, has no DNA to confirm it. This CDR3 comprises 16 residues. Germline V lookup: CDR1 SGHVS, CDR2 FNYEAQ. The CDR3 loop is CASSIAGAGEGYEQYF. Variable domain in full (rest from reference TRBV7-6 and TRBJ2-7): GAGVSQSPRYKVTKRGQDVALRCDPISGHVSLYWYRQALGQGPEFLTYFNYEAQQDKSGLPNDRFSAERPEGSISTLTIQRTEQRDSAMYRCASSIAGAGEGYEQYFGPGTRLTVT.

V usage is TRBV6-2 or TRBV6-3 and J usage is TRBJ1-1; TCRdb returns TRBD1, unconfirmable since there is no DNA. The CDR3 covers 13 residues. In germline, CDR1 is MNHEY, CDR2 SVGEGT. This chain's CDR3 is CASSLRDNTEAFF.

V is TRBV6-1 and J is TRBJ2-1. The length of the CDR3 is 16 residues. CDR1 and CDR2 (germline): MNHNS, SASEGT. CDR3 in amino acids: CASSEQTGGSYNEQFF.

V gene TRBV12-3 or TRBV12-4 combines with J gene TRBJ2-7. The CDR3 has 13 amino acids. The CDR3 is CASSPRDLYEQYF.

J is TRBJ2-7 and V is TRBV14. This CDR3 has 12 amino acids. CDR1 SGHDN and CDR2 FVKESK come from the germline V gene. CDR3 residues: CASSQDIYEQYF. The full variable domain, with the rest looked up from reference TRBV14 and TRBJ2-7, is EAGVTQFPSHSVIEKGQTVTLRCDPISGHDNLYWYRRVMGKEIKFLLHFVKESKQDESGMPNNRFLAERTGGTYSTLKVQPAELEDSGVYFCASSQDIYEQYFGPGTRLTVT.

The gene calls are TRBV7-9 and TRBJ1-4; TCRdb's D call, TRBD1, is unchecked because there is no DNA. Per germline, CDR1 SEHNR and CDR2 FQNEAQ (reference sequence). CDR3 length equals 16 residues. The CDR3 is CASSFSTGRIEEKLFF.

The chain uses TRBV4-3 and TRBJ2-5; TCRdb gives TRBD2 as the D gene, but with no DNA this cannot be confirmed. The CDR3 runs 16 residues. Looked up from germline, CDR1 is LGHNA and CDR2 is YSLEER. CDR3: CASSQEGLAGGETQYF.

The chain carries TRBV4-3 and TRBJ2-7. CDR1 and CDR2 (germline): LGHNA, YSLEER. This CDR3 has 12 residues. CDR3 in amino acids: CASSQDWGEQYF.

The rearrangement links TRBV29-1 to TRBJ2-1. This CDR3 has 15 amino acids. The germline gives CDR1 SQVTM, CDR2 ANQGSEA. CDR3 protein: CSVERLGSSYNEQFF.

V is TRBV29-1 and J is TRBJ2-2. Germline CDR1 is SQVTM and CDR2 is ANQGSEA. CDR3 length: 12 residues. CDR3 amino acids: CSVRRNTGELFF.

The chain is built from TRBV3-1 and TRBJ1-4; TCRdb calls TRBD1, which cannot be checked without DNA. The CDR3 loop spans 14 amino acids. CDR1 is LGHDT and CDR2 is YNNKEL in the germline V gene (reference sequence). The CDR3 reads CASSLPGGTEKLFF.